The text below deals with one T cell receptor beta chain. Its specificity is unknown. Time point described: inflamed ileum from the surgical specimen. This entry is derived from a study of T cell repertoires in ileal Crohn's disease. About the study: Each sample's TCRB immunosequencing used around 0.5 micrograms of biopsy DNA.

Sequencing used immunoSEQ multiplex PCR; TCRdb keeps in-frame clones, though not all of them. The sample lists 15,000 to 20,000 clones; 75% to 80% were seen once. Findings and limits, study-wide: Clonality above 26.8% at surgery always came with endoscopic recurrence. Compared with CD4 T cells, sorted CD8 cells carried more expanded clones.

V shed 5 bases and J 4 bases; nucleotides not matched to a gene: 10. The germline CDR1 and CDR2 sequences are SGHAT and FQNNGV. The length of the CDR3 is 16 residues. The gene calls are TRBV11-2 and TRBJ2-7; TRBD2 matches at 11 bases. The receptor comes from an adult with Crohn's disease. The sample taken for sequencing was ileal tissue. The CDR3 is CASSPQVGTSGYEQYF. The CDR3 DNA reads as TGTGCCAGCAGCCCTCAGGTAGGGACTAGCGGTTACGAGCAGTACTTC.